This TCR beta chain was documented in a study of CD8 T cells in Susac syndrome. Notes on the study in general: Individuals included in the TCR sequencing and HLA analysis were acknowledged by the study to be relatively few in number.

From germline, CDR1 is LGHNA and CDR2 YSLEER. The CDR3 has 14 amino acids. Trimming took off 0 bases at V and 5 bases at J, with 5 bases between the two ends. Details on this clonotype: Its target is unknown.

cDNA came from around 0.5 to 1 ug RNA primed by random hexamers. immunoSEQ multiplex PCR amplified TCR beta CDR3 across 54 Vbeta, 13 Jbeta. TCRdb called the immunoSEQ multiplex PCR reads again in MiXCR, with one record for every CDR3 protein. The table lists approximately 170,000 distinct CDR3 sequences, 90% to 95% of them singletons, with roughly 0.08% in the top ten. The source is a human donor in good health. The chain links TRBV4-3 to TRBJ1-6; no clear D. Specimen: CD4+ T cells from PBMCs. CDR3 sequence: CASSQERHNSPLHF. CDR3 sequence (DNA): TGCGCCAGCAGCCAAGAGCGACATAATTCACCCCTCCACTTT.